The entry that follows covers one T cell receptor beta chain sequence. Its specificity is unknown. This sample is part of a study of tumor-infiltrating lymphocytes in glioblastoma multiforme. Whole-study results and caveats: T cells were not sorted into functional subsets.

TCRB libraries came from RNA via three nested multiplex PCR rounds. TCRdb fed the multiplex PCR reads into MiXCR, producing one record per CDR3 protein. The table records approximately 15,000 distinct CDR3 sequences, roughly 74% of them present only once. This clonotype was obtained from a male donor with glioblastoma. The sequencing sample was made of brain tumor tissue.

In nucleotides, the CDR3 is TGTGCCAGCAGCTTAGATCCAGTTAACATTCAGTACTTC. It encodes CASSLDPVNIQYF. This chain links TRBV11-2 with TRBJ2-4; D is uncertain. V was clipped by 0 bases and J by 7 bases, with 7 bases between them. The CDR3 runs to 13 residues. Germline V gene sequence: CDR1 SGHAT, CDR2 FQNNGV.